The 3 T cell receptor beta chains below all came from one sample that was sequenced in a study of cytomegalovirus exposure and HLA in healthy donors. The PCR used 60 Vbeta and 13 Jbeta primers. Sequenced by immunoSEQ multiplex PCR; TCRdb stores in-frame clones only, minus some. Of around 94,000 clones listed, around 80% were seen once; the top ten hold about 4.2%. Source material: PBMCs. The receptors were sampled from a male donor in good health and CMV-seropositive.

CDR3 sequence reads: CASSLYRGLGTDTQYF. The DNA for the CDR3 is TGTGCCAGCAGCTTATACAGGGGTTTGGGCACAGATACGCAGTATTTT. The chain couples TRBV5-6 to TRBJ2-3; 7 bases align to TRBD1. Losses at the gene ends were 2 bases for V and 1 base for J; bases not matched to a gene: 7. The germline V gene encodes CDR1 SGHDT and CDR2 YYEEEE. CDR3 length: 16 residues.

V gene TRBV2 combines with J gene TRBJ1-1; 7 nucleotides line up with TRBD1. V gave up 6 bases and J gave up 0 bases; unmatched junction bases: 4. This CDR3 region has 14 residues. Looked up from germline, CDR1 is SNHLY and CDR2 is FYNNEI. The CDR3 DNA sequence: TGTGCCAGCAGAGGGGACAGCATGAACACTGAAGCTTTCTTT. The encoded protein is CASRGDSMNTEAFF.

This clone occurred a few times. The chain employs TRBV5-6 and TRBJ2-7; D possibly corresponds to TRBD2 (6 bases). Germline CDR1 and CDR2: SGHDT and YYEEEE. V lost 2 bases to trimming and J lost 4 bases, with 13 bases between them. CDR3 size: 14 residues. For the CDR3, the DNA is TGTGCCAGCAGCTTAGGAGGGAGCGTTTACGAGCAGTACTTC. Its translation is CASSLGGSVYEQYF.